A single sample gave rise to the 19 T cell receptor beta chains below, sequenced in a study of response to subunit inactivated influenza vaccine. Each CDR3 protein gets one entry after TCRdb re-called the RT-PCR reads with MiXCR. The repertoire consists of around 570,000 distinct CDR3 sequences, with approximately 11% occurring once and the leading ten covering approximately 10%. These data were likewise used in another study, on T cells expressing NK-cell markers. This second study notes: UMI-tagged 5'RACE template switching yielded the TCR beta cDNA.

The material was PBMCs from blood, obtained on the day of vaccination. The receptor source for this set is a man aged 45 to 65 who received an inactivated influenza vaccine.

The chain employs TRBV29-1 and TRBJ2-3, with D unclear. CDR3 length: 13 amino acids. CDR1 is SQVTM and CDR2 is ANQGSEA in the germline V gene. V was pared by 3 bases and J by 1 base, with 8 bases between. The CDR3 protein is CSVDPRGTDTQYF. CDR3 in DNA: TGCAGCGTTGATCCCAGAGGCACAGATACGCAGTATTTT.

The chain employs TRBV12-3 or TRBV12-4 and TRBJ1-6; 9 bases agree with TRBD1. This CDR3 is built from 14 residues. The trim removed 6 bases at V and 9 bases at J, leaving 6 bases unmatched. In DNA, the CDR3 is TGTGCCAGCAGGCGGGGACAGGGAAGTTCACCCCTCCACTTT. It yields the protein CASRRGQGSSPLHF.

This chain uses TRBV4-3 with TRBJ2-5, with D unresolved. The CDR3 has 15 amino acids. Trimming stripped 0 bases from V and 2 bases from J, with 10 bases between. Looked up from germline, CDR1 is LGHNA and CDR2 is YSLEER. CDR3 region: CASSQDSALQETQYF. The DNA for the CDR3 is TGCGCCAGCAGCCAAGATTCGGCCTTGCAAGAGACCCAGTACTTC.

This clonotype was recorded many times. The chain joins TRBV24-1 to TRBJ2-5; the D is unclear. Germline V gene data show CDR1 as KGHDR and CDR2 as SFDVKD. CDR3 length: 12 residues. V lost 6 bases and J 0 bases, leaving 4 bases between the germline ends. CDR3 sequence reads: CATSRDQETQYF. The CDR3 DNA is TGTGCCACCAGTCGGGACCAAGAGACCCAGTACTTC.

This clonotype has just a few counts. This chain joins TRBV20-1 and TRBJ2-1, with TRBD2 matching over 7 bases. V dropped 2 bases and J dropped 13; count of bases not matched to a gene: 14. Germline loops: CDR1 DFQATT, CDR2 SNEGSKA (reference sequence). CDR3 length: 14 amino acids. The CDR3 is CSARSLAEKRDQFF. In nucleotides, the CDR3 is TGCAGTGCTAGAAGTCTAGCGGAAAAAAGGGACCAGTTCTTC.

This clonotype has only a few counts. The chain uses TRBV5-1 and TRBJ2-2; TRBD1 agrees at 7 bases. The CDR3 runs 14 residues. J lost 7 bases, V lost 4 bases, and 7 bases had no gene match. Germline assignment: CDR1 SGHRS and CDR2 YFSETQ. CDR3 amino acids: CASSSDRAGGELFF. CDR3 DNA: TGCGCCAGCAGCAGCGACAGGGCGGGCGGGGAGCTGTTTTTT.

This clonotype showed up just a few times. The V gene is TRBV4-1, the J gene TRBJ2-3; D not certain. Per germline, CDR1 MGHRA and CDR2 YSYEKL. Between the trimmed V and J ends, which lost 1 base and 0 bases, there was a span of 11 bases. The CDR3 runs to 16 residues. CDR3 DNA sequence: TGCGCCAGCAGCCAAGTCGGCGGCACTAGCACAGATACGCAGTATTTT. Residues: CASSQVGGTSTDTQYF.

CDR3 DNA: TGTGCCAGCAGCCCCAGCGGGAGAAAGACCGGGGAGCTGTTTTTT. The encoded protein is CASSPSGRKTGELFF. The chain carries TRBV12-3 or TRBV12-4 and TRBJ2-2; 8 bases agree with TRBD2. There are 15 residues in the CDR3. With 6 bases clipped from V and 5 bases from J, the junction kept 8 bases outside the gene matches.

V is TRBV7-9 and J is TRBJ1-2; D is possibly TRBD1 (5 bases). CDR1 is SEHNR and CDR2 is FQNEAQ in the germline V gene (reference sequence). CDR3 length: 12 residues. V gave up 5 bases and J gave up 7 bases, with 11 bases separating them. The CDR3 nucleotides are TGTGCCAGCAGCAGACAGACCGGTGGCTACACCTTC. This gives the protein CASSRQTGGYTF.

This clonotype was counted between two and nine times. The chain employs TRBV27 and TRBJ2-6, with unresolved D. The CDR3 runs to 17 residues. The V gene lost 2 bases and the J gene lost 5 bases, with 16 bases spanning the gap. Germline V gene data show CDR1 as MNHEY and CDR2 as SMNVEV (reference sequence). CDR3 loop: CASSLTTPGRRANVLTF. The DNA of the CDR3 is TGTGCCAGCAGTTTAACGACCCCTGGTAGAAGGGCCAACGTCCTGACTTTC.

This clonotype was detected ten times or more. This sequence joins TRBV5-1 and TRBJ1-1, with no clear D. CDR3 length: 17 residues. Germline V gene lookup returns CDR1 SGHRS and CDR2 YFSETQ. V gave up 4 bases and J gave up 1 base, with 20 bases separating them. The CDR3 sequence is CASSPGGQLLSNTEAFF. Here the CDR3 DNA reads TGCGCCAGCAGCCCTGGAGGCCAGTTGTTATCGAACACTGAAGCTTTCTTT. Full variable domain (missing parts from reference TRBV5-1 and TRBJ1-1): KAGVTQTPRYLIKTRGQQVTLSCSPISGHRSVSWYQQTPGQGLQFLFEYFSETQRNKGNFPGRFSGRQFSNSRSEMNVSTLELGDSALYLCASSPGGQLLSNTEAFFGQGTRLTVV.

This clonotype has just a few counts. The genes are TRBV6-5 and TRBJ1-3, with D perhaps matching TRBD1 (6 bases). The CDR3 contains 15 residues. V gave up 3 bases and J gave up 4 bases, with 13 bases separating them. Germline V gives CDR1 MNHEY, CDR2 SVGAGI. The CDR3 DNA is TGTGCCAGCAGTTATTTGCGGGGGGGCGGAAACACCATATATTTT. Protein product: CASSYLRGGGNTIYF.

This sequence joins TRBV20-1 and TRBJ2-3; 10 nucleotides line up with TRBD2. From germline, CDR1 is DFQATT and CDR2 SNEGSKA (reference sequence). J lost 4 bases, V lost 3 bases, and 7 bases had no gene match. The CDR3 is 15 residues long. The CDR3 DNA is TGCAGTGCTAGGTTAGCGGGGGGCCGGGCAGATACGCAGTATTTT. It encodes CSARLAGGRADTQYF.

The chain carries TRBV28 and TRBJ2-7; D is possibly TRBD2 (7 bases). This CDR3 is 13 amino acids long. Germline V gene lookup returns CDR1 MDHEN and CDR2 SYDVKM. With 6 bases removed from V and 2 bases from J, the gap between germline ends came to 11 bases. The CDR3 sequence is CASRGGAPYEQYF. The CDR3 DNA is TGTGCCAGCAGAGGGGGGGCACCCTACGAGCAGTACTTC.

The rearrangement uses TRBV12-3 or TRBV12-4 and TRBJ2-4; TRBD1 agrees at 12 bases. V dropped 5 bases and J dropped 0; count of bases not matched to a gene: 5. CDR3 length: 17 amino acids. This CDR3 is CASSPPGQGAAKNIQYF. The CDR3 bases are TGTGCCAGCAGTCCGCCGGGACAGGGGGCAGCCAAAAACATTCAGTACTTC.

This clonotype turned up a few times. This sequence joins TRBV7-9 and TRBJ2-7; tentatively, D is TRBD2 (5 bases). This CDR3 has 14 amino acids. V lost 9 bases and J lost 1, with 16 bases in between. Germline assignment: CDR1 SEHNR and CDR2 FQNEAQ (reference sequence). The CDR3 is CASGSTRTSYEQYF. The CDR3 DNA sequence: TGTGCCAGTGGCTCTACGAGGACTTCCTACGAGCAGTACTTC.

There are a few counts of this clonotype. V usage is TRBV24-1 and J usage is TRBJ2-1; a possible D gene is TRBD1 (6 bases). V lost 9 bases to trimming and J lost 3 bases, with 11 bases between them. CDR1 is KGHDR, CDR2 SFDVKD, per germline. The length of the CDR3 is 13 residues. CDR3 sequence (DNA): TGTGCCACCGCAACACAGGGCTACAATGAGCAGTTCTTC. Protein: CATATQGYNEQFF.

The V gene is TRBV12-3 or TRBV12-4, the J gene TRBJ2-3; 11 bases agree with TRBD2. CDR3 size: 15 residues. The ends lost 3 bases at V and 6 bases at J; junction bases unmatched: 5. The chain's CDR3 is CASSLVAGGSDTQYF. The CDR3 DNA sequence: TGTGCCAGCAGTTTGGTAGCGGGGGGGTCCGATACGCAGTATTTT.

There are many counts of this clonotype. The J gene is TRBJ2-7, the V gene TRBV7-8, with 8 bases identical to TRBD2. The CDR3 loop spans 14 amino acids. Losses at the gene ends were 3 bases for V and 0 bases for J; bases not matched to a gene: 1. CDR1 SGHVS and CDR2 FQNEAQ come from the germline V gene. The CDR3 DNA follows: TGTGCCAGCAGCTTTAGCGGGGTCTCCTACGAGCAGTACTTC. It codes for CASSFSGVSYEQYF.